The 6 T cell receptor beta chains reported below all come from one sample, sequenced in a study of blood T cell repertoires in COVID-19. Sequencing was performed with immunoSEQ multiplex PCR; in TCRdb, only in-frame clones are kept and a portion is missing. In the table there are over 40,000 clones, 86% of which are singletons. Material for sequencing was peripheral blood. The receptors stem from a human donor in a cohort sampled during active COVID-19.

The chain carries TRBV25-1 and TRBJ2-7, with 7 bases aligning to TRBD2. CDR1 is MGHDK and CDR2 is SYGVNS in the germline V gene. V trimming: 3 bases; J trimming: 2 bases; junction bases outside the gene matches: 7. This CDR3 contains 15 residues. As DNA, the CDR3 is TGTGCCAGCAGTGATCTCCGGGGGGAAACCTACGAGCAGTACTTC. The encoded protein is CASSDLRGETYEQYF.

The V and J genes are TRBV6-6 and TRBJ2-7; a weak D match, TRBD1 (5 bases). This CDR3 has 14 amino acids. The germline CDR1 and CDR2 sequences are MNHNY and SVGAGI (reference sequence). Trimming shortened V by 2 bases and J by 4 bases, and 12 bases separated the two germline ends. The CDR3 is CASSYQQGAYEQYF. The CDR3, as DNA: TGTGCCAGCAGTTACCAGCAGGGCGCTTACGAGCAGTACTTC.

CDR3 in amino acids: CASKGTGANNEQFF. The CDR3 region has the DNA TGCGCCAGCAAAGGGACAGGGGCCAACAATGAGCAGTTCTTC. The chain uses TRBV5-1 and TRBJ2-1, with 10 bases lining up with TRBD1. J gave up 5 bases and V 6 bases, and 5 bases lay outside the gene matches. This CDR3 spans 14 amino acids. CDR1 is SGHRS, CDR2 YFSETQ, per germline.

The CDR3 DNA follows: TGCGCCAGCAGCTTGGAAGGGCGGGAGGTCTACGAGCAGTACTTC. Translated, it gives CASSLEGREVYEQYF. J is TRBJ2-7 and V is TRBV5-1, with TRBD2 matching over 8 bases. Germline CDR1 and CDR2: SGHRS and YFSETQ. This CDR3 contains 15 residues. V dropped 0 bases and J dropped 3; count of bases not matched to a gene: 5.

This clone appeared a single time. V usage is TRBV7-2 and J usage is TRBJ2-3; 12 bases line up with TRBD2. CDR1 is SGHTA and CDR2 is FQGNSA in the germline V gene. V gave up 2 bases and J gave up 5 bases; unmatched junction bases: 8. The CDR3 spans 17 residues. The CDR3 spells CASSLSVLAGGEDTQYF. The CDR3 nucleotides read TGTGCCAGCAGCTTAAGTGTGCTAGCGGGAGGGGAAGATACGCAGTATTTT.

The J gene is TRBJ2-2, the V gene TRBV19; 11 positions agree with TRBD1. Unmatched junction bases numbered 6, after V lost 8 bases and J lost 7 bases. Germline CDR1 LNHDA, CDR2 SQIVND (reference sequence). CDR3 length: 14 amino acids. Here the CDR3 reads CASAGQGGVGELFF. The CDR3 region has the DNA TGTGCCAGTGCGGGACAGGGGGGTGTCGGGGAGCTGTTTTTT.